A selection of T cell receptor beta chains follows, all from one sample in a study of cytotoxic CD8 clonotypes in ibrutinib-treated CLL. Data came from immunoSEQ multiplex PCR; TCRdb stores just in-frame clones and leaves some out. Altogether 200,000 to 250,000 clones are present, approximately 75% being singletons, with the ten largest covering approximately 10%. The material sequenced was PBMCs, taken after 12 months of ibrutinib treatment. The receptors derive from a human donor with chronic lymphocytic leukemia. Both conserved end residues are part of each CDR3. The order of the fields is J gene, V gene, clone size, CDR3 protein. Part of the rows lack a size; the others show once, few, many or a class for expanded clones.

TRBJ2-7 | TRBV10-3 | . | CAISAQLAGVPPYEQYF
TRBJ2-1 | TRBV2 | . | CASSGLGGSYNEQFF
TRBJ2-7 | TRBV10-3 | . | CAIKSRDGIYEQYF
TRBJ1-2 | TRBV6-5 | . | CASSYSPGDNYGYTF
TRBJ1-1 | TRBV4-1 | . | CASSQGTGVNTEAFF
TRBJ1-5 | TRBV29-1 | . | CSVAGQGNQPQHF
TRBJ2-1 | TRBV19 | . | CASSVGHEQFF
TRBJ2-1 | TRBV7-2 | few | CASSLDRGGYNEQFF
TRBJ2-4 | TRBV29-1 | . | CSVVLSGIAKNIQYF
TRBJ1-1 | TRBV18 | . | CASSPGGSDTEAFF
TRBJ2-1 | TRBV15 | few | CATTDGDGNNEQFF
TRBJ2-7 | TRBV14 | . | CASSPRGTYEQYF
TRBJ1-1 | TRBV2 | . | CASSFDRSVAEAFF
TRBJ2-1 | TRBV7-8 | . | CASSLQGAQFF
TRBJ2-5 | TRBV10-3 | . | CAISSGLNEGETQYF
TRBJ1-1 | TRBV21-1 | few | CASSKADRLAFF
TRBJ2-7 | TRBV7-2 | many | CASTPDRLYEQYF
TRBJ2-3 | TRBV18 | . | CASSPSTAGLAGSTDTQYF
TRBJ1-1 | TRBV10-3 | . | CAVGEVGEAFF
TRBJ1-2 | TRBV7-6 | . | CASSSRMNRRYTF
TRBJ1-6 | TRBV5-3 | . | CARSLVGPGCSPLHF
TRBJ2-7 | TRBV19 | . | CASSIPGPYYSGEQYF
TRBJ2-5 | TRBV5-1 | . | CASSTVPGGQETQYF
TRBJ2-3 | TRBV29-1 | once | CSVDKGRSADTQYF
TRBJ2-7 | TRBV7-9 | . | CASSHRDSSLYEQYF
TRBJ2-7 | TRBV19 | . | CASNPGHPPGEQYF
TRBJ2-7 | TRBV5-1 | . | CASSSQGVWEQYF
TRBJ1-1 | TRBV25-1 | . | CASGTAFLNTEAFF
TRBJ2-7 | TRBV11-2 | . | CASSYGGGLSSYEQYF
TRBJ2-5 | TRBV9 | many | CASSVGTSGGETQYF
TRBJ1-5 | TRBV2 | . | CASRGPGDSNQPQHF
TRBJ1-1 | TRBV18 | . | CASSRKWGDTEAFF
TRBJ2-2 | TRBV5-1 | once | CASSIRAEVAGELFF
TRBJ1-1 | TRBV6-1 | . | CASSDGQGGTEAFF
TRBJ2-7 | TRBV7-9 | . | CASNRGGEQYF
TRBJ2-5 | TRBV5-4 | few | CASSLGLAGTQETQYF
TRBJ2-7 | TRBV7-8 | few | CASSYGQALYEQYF
TRBJ1-1 | TRBV19 | . | CASSLQQGLNTEAFF
TRBJ1-5 | TRBV25-1 | many | CASSDGSGESNQPQHF
TRBJ1-2 | TRBV4-2 | . | CASSAIQGTHYGYTF
TRBJ2-1 | TRBV6-4 | . | CASSSLAGGSYNEQFF
TRBJ1-1 | TRBV29-1 | . | CSVAGLMNTEAFF
TRBJ2-2 | TRBV6-5 | . | CASSLQGAANTGELFF
TRBJ2-2 | TRBV12-1 | . | CASSYRLRGNTGELFF
TRBJ2-2 | TRBV15 | . | CATSSKGRYGELFF
TRBJ2-7 | TRBV28 | once | CASSSTDAGTDLYEQYF
TRBJ2-2 | TRBV29-1 | . | CSARGGQSNTGELFF
TRBJ2-2 | TRBV19 | . | CASIQGDRETGELFF
TRBJ2-1 | TRBV9 | . | CASSVRETYNEQFF
TRBJ1-2 | TRBV19 | . | CASSIDRGSYGYTF
TRBJ2-3 | TRBV4-1 | . | CASSLPMDTQYF
TRBJ2-3 | TRBV19 | once | CASSTRQGRITDTQYF
TRBJ2-1 | TRBV4-1 | . | CASSQGALEQFF
TRBJ1-4 | TRBV11-2 | . | CASRPRDRDNEKLFF